A few counts support the clone carrying this T cell receptor (beta chain). The CDR3 extends over 15 amino acids. Germline V gene data show CDR1 as SGHRS and CDR2 as YFSETQ. V was trimmed by 4 bases and J by 0 bases, leaving 12 bases between them. The data are from a study of T cells in Graves' hyperthyroidism and ophthalmopathy. RNA transcripts yielded amplified TCR beta CDR3 regions. The primer set for the first-round RT-PCR of the TCR CDR3 was HTBI. MiXCR, applied by TCRdb to the multiplex PCR reads, yields one record per CDR3 protein. The table lists fewer than 800,000 distinct CDR3 sequences, 16% of them singletons. Clinical symptoms, serum thyroxine, TRAb, thyroid ultrasound and orbital computed tomography established diagnosis.

The chain recombines TRBV5-1 with TRBJ2-3, with TRBD2 as a possible D gene (5 bases). The specimen sequenced was blood. The source of this sequence is a man aged 18 to 30 with Graves' hyperthyroidism. CDR3 coding DNA: TGCGCCAGCAGCGTCGATAGCGATAGCACAGATACGCAGTATTTT. Its translation is CASSVDSDSTDTQYF.